The 27 T cell receptor beta chains given below trace back to one sample, sequenced in a study of control samples from healthy donors and cancer patients. TCRdb's table, derived via immunoSEQ multiplex PCR, lists solely in-frame clones and lacks some. The table shows over 80,000 clones, with roughly 91% occurring only once. Sample: blood. The receptors here all came from a man aged 30 to 39 in good health.

This rearrangement joins TRBV4-1 to TRBJ2-7; D possibly corresponds to TRBD1 (5 bases). V shed 3 bases and J shed 0 bases, with 15 bases lying between them. Per the germline V gene, CDR1 is MGHRA and CDR2 is YSYEKL. The CDR3 loop spans 16 amino acids. As DNA, the CDR3 is TGCGCCAGCAGCCACGTCTCAGGGATCGGCTCCTACGAGCAGTACTTC. It encodes CASSHVSGIGSYEQYF.

V usage is TRBV14 and J usage is TRBJ2-7; D is uncertain. Germline lookup yields CDR1 SGHDN and CDR2 FVKESK. The CDR3 runs to 13 residues. The V and J ends lost 0 bases and 6 bases respectively, with 9 bases between them. The CDR3 sequence is CASSQDPSPEQYF. The CDR3 nucleotides read TGTGCCAGCAGCCAAGATCCTTCCCCCGAGCAGTACTTC.

The genes are TRBV5-1 and TRBJ2-2; possible D gene TRBD1, 5 bases. Deletions cut 0 bases from V and 3 bases from J, with 15 bases between. The CDR3 is made up of 17 amino acids. Per the germline V gene, CDR1 is SGHRS and CDR2 is YFSETQ. The CDR3 loop is CASSLGPGQGDTGELFF. The CDR3 bases are TGCGCCAGCAGCTTGGGGCCCGGACAAGGGGACACCGGGGAGCTGTTTTTT.

The V and J genes are TRBV2 and TRBJ1-1; the D is unclear. Deletions cut 3 bases from V and 5 bases from J, with 10 bases between. CDR1 SNHLY and CDR2 FYNNEI come from the germline V gene. This CDR3 has 13 residues. The CDR3 loop is CASSENRRTEAFF. The CDR3 nucleotides are TGTGCCAGCAGTGAGAATAGGCGGACTGAAGCTTTCTTT. Full variable domain (outside the CDR3, taken from reference TRBV2 and TRBJ1-1): EPEVTQTPSHQVTQMGQEVILRCVPISNHLYFYWYRQILGQKVEFLVSFYNNEISEKSEIFDDQFSVERPDGSNFTLKIRSTKLEDSAMYFCASSENRRTEAFFGQGTRLTVV.

CDR3 bases: TGTGCCAGCAGTGAAGTAACCCAAAGGAATCAGCCCCAGCATTTT. This sequence encodes CASSEVTQRNQPQHF. The gene calls are TRBV2 and TRBJ1-5; D gene unclear. Trimming shortened V by 1 base and J by 4 bases, and 11 bases separated the two germline ends. The germline V gene encodes CDR1 SNHLY and CDR2 FYNNEI. The CDR3 sequence is 15 residues long.

The V gene is TRBV19, the J gene TRBJ2-1; no definite D call. This CDR3 is built from 11 residues. In germline, CDR1 is LNHDA, CDR2 SQIVND (reference sequence). Trimming stripped 0 bases from V and 12 bases from J, with 6 bases between. Here the CDR3 reads CASSIERRQFF. CDR3 nucleotide sequence: TGTGCCAGTAGTATAGAGAGGCGGCAGTTCTTC. Looking up the rest from reference TRBV19 and TRBJ2-1 gives the full variable domain: DGGITQSPKYLFRKEGQNVTLSCEQNLNHDAMYWYRQDPGQGLRLIYYSQIVNDFQKGDIAEGYSVSREKKESFPLTVTSAQKNPTAFYLCASSIERRQFFGPGTRLTVL.

This clone was observed a single time. This chain links TRBV28 with TRBJ1-2; TRBD1 agrees at 9 bases. The junction had 9 bases not matched to a gene; V was cut back by 2 bases and J by 8 bases. Germline V gives CDR1 MDHEN, CDR2 SYDVKM. The CDR3 sequence is 15 residues long. CDR3 region: CASSLVRQGDRGYTF. The CDR3 nucleotides are TGTGCCAGCAGTTTAGTAAGACAGGGGGACAGGGGCTACACCTTC.

This rearrangement joins TRBV12-3 or TRBV12-4 to TRBJ2-7; no definite D call. Trimming shortened V by 6 bases and J by 4 bases, and 7 bases separated the two germline ends. The CDR3 loop spans 11 amino acids. CDR3 coding DNA: TGTGCCAGCAGCCCTCGGTACGAGCAGTACTTC. Encoded protein: CASSPRYEQYF.

The chain joins TRBV7-7 to TRBJ2-5, with D possibly matching TRBD2 (5 bases). Between the trimmed V and J ends, which lost 2 bases and 5 bases, there was a span of 12 bases. CDR1 is SSHAT, CDR2 FNYEAQ, per germline (reference sequence). This CDR3 is built from 14 residues. This CDR3 reads CASSLLNGMETQYF. CDR3 bases: TGTGCCAGCAGCTTATTGAACGGGATGGAGACCCAGTACTTC.

The genes are TRBV28 and TRBJ2-5, with 13 nucleotides matching TRBD2. The germline V gene encodes CDR1 MDHEN and CDR2 SYDVKM. The CDR3 is made up of 18 amino acids. With V trimmed by 6 bases and J by 4 bases, 14 bases remained unmatched. The CDR3 DNA reads TGTGCCAGCAGCTTCGCCTCACTAGCGGGGGGGGCCACAGAGACCCAGTACTTC. It yields the protein CASSFASLAGGATETQYF.

The sample holds a few counts of this clone. The chain links TRBV28 to TRBJ1-2; no reliable D call. Germline assignment: CDR1 MDHEN and CDR2 SYDVKM. The CDR3 runs to 13 residues. Trimming took off 2 bases at V and 1 base at J, with 5 bases between the two ends. CDR3 nucleotide sequence: TGTGCCAGCAGTTTACGGATTAACTATGGCTACACCTTC. It encodes CASSLRINYGYTF.

This chain uses TRBV5-1 with TRBJ1-3; possibly TRBD1 for D (6 bases). Trimming stripped 3 bases from V and 4 bases from J, with 11 bases between. The CDR3 contains 14 residues. From germline, CDR1 is SGHRS and CDR2 YFSETQ. This CDR3 is CASSSGAGGNTIYF. For the CDR3, the DNA is TGCGCCAGCAGCTCAGGGGCTGGAGGAAACACCATATATTTT.

This chain joins TRBV5-8 and TRBJ1-2; possible D gene TRBD1, 6 bases. The CDR3 has 18 amino acids. Germline V gene lookup returns CDR1 SGHTS and CDR2 YDEGEE. V was shortened by 3 bases and J by 0 bases, with 21 bases between the two germline ends. The CDR3 loop is CASSYLSTGRGPNYGYTF. Here the CDR3 DNA reads TGTGCCAGCAGCTATTTATCAACAGGCCGGGGGCCTAACTATGGCTACACCTTC.

The V call is TRBV9, the J call TRBJ1-1; D unclear. Trimming left V 0 bases short and J 5 bases short, with 11 bases between. Germline V lookup: CDR1 SGDLS, CDR2 YYNGEE. This CDR3 has 14 residues. CDR3 bases: TGTGCCAGCAGCGTAGCTACCACGGGGACTGAAGCTTTCTTT. The encoded protein is CASSVATTGTEAFF.

This clone was counted a few times. The chain employs TRBV10-3 and TRBJ1-2; D perhaps matches TRBD1 (5 bases). Germline values: CDR1 ENHRY, CDR2 SYGVKD. Trimming removed 6 bases at V and 3 bases at J, with 14 bases between. CDR3 length equals 14 residues. CDR3 sequence (DNA): TGTGCCATCAGAACGCTGGACACCCACTATGGCTACACCTTC. It is translated as CAIRTLDTHYGYTF.

This chain links TRBV10-3 with TRBJ2-5; 11 positions match TRBD2. Germline CDR1 ENHRY, CDR2 SYGVKD. The V gene end was trimmed by 5 bases and the J gene end by 5 bases; junction bases not matched to a gene: 10. The CDR3 contains 16 residues. CDR3 DNA: TGTGCCATCAGTAAACCGCCGGGACTAGCGGCGGAGACCCAGTACTTC. Amino acids: CAISKPPGLAAETQYF.

V is TRBV14 and J is TRBJ1-4, with D uncertain. The V end was cut by 0 bases, the J end by 8 bases, with 10 bases between. Germline loops: CDR1 SGHDN, CDR2 FVKESK. The CDR3 is 14 amino acids. The CDR3 here is CASSQDPRSEKLFF. The CDR3 DNA reads as TGTGCCAGCAGCCAAGACCCCCGTTCCGAAAAACTGTTTTTT.

The genes are TRBV9 and TRBJ2-3; 10 bases fit TRBD1. The CDR3 consists of 16 residues. Looked up from germline, CDR1 is SGDLS and CDR2 is YYNGEE. The ends lost 0 bases at V and 7 bases at J; junction bases unmatched: 8. CDR3 residues: CASSVALDRGQNTQYF. In DNA form, the CDR3 reads TGTGCCAGCAGCGTAGCCCTAGACAGGGGGCAAAATACGCAGTATTTT.

The CDR3: CASSPIGAGRREQYF. For the CDR3, the DNA is TGTGCCAGCAGCCCGATAGGCGCAGGGAGGCGCGAGCAGTACTTC. This rearrangement joins TRBV27 to TRBJ2-7, with a weak D call TRBD2 (6 bases). V lost 6 bases and J lost 6, with 21 bases in between. The CDR3 sequence is 15 residues long. Germline CDR1 reads MNHEY; CDR2 reads SMNVEV (reference sequence).

The chain uses TRBV2 and TRBJ2-7; a weak D match, TRBD2 (5 bases). The CDR3 totals 13 residues. The germline V and J ends were trimmed by 1 base and 7 bases, with 11 bases remaining between them. Germline CDR1 SNHLY, CDR2 FYNNEI. The CDR3 bases are TGTGCCAGCAGTGAAGGGTACGGGATAGAGCAGTACTTC. Amino acids: CASSEGYGIEQYF.

V usage is TRBV4-2 and J usage is TRBJ1-5; perhaps TRBD1 as D (5 bases). The CDR3 totals 15 residues. Germline V gene sequence: CDR1 LGHNA, CDR2 YNFKEQ. Trimming stripped 7 bases from V and 5 bases from J, with 18 bases between. The CDR3 DNA follows: TGTGCCAGCAAACTGGGCCCTACGGGGGATCAGCCCCAGCATTTT. Protein product: CASKLGPTGDQPQHF.

This clone was picked up one time. V usage is TRBV7-9 and J usage is TRBJ2-1, with D hard to call. The CDR3 is made up of 14 amino acids. V shed 5 bases and J shed 13 bases, with 21 bases lying between them. Germline V gene data show CDR1 as SEHNR and CDR2 as FQNEAQ (reference sequence). The CDR3 DNA is TGTGCCAGCAGCGAACCTGGGCAAGAACGAGGACAGTTCTTC. Encoded protein: CASSEPGQERGQFF.

The genes are TRBV27 and TRBJ1-1; D is possibly TRBD1 (6 bases). Germline CDR1 reads MNHEY; CDR2 reads SMNVEV (reference sequence). Trimming left V 4 bases short and J 0 bases short, with 18 bases between. The CDR3 has 17 amino acids. The CDR3 DNA is TGTGCCAGCAGTTCACTGACAGGTTCCCCAATGAACACTGAAGCTTTCTTT. Translating it yields CASSSLTGSPMNTEAFF.

The V call is TRBV28, the J call TRBJ2-1, with a possible D match to TRBD2 (6 bases). V lost 3 bases, J lost 12 bases, and 24 bases lay in between. Germline V gene sequence: CDR1 MDHEN, CDR2 SYDVKM. The CDR3 has 16 amino acids. The CDR3 sequence: CASSLPGPLAAPSQFF. CDR3 DNA: TGTGCCAGCAGTTTGCCTGGCCCCTTAGCGGCTCCCTCGCAGTTCTTC.

The chain carries TRBV15 and TRBJ2-1; the D call may be TRBD1 or TRBD2 (5 bases each). V lost 1 base and J lost 10, with 20 bases in between. CDR3 length: 16 residues. Germline CDR1 is LNHNV and CDR2 is YYDKDF (reference sequence). CDR3 DNA: TGTGCCACCAGCAGAGGGGGGAGTTCTGGTCGGAAGGAGCAGTTCTTC. This gives the protein CATSRGGSSGRKEQFF.

The chain recombines TRBV7-2 with TRBJ2-7, with D unresolved. The length of the CDR3 is 12 residues. Germline assignment: CDR1 SGHTA and CDR2 FQGNSA. V was shortened by 0 bases and J by 3 bases, with 3 bases between the two germline ends. DNA for the CDR3: TGTGCCAGCAGCTTAGCTCGCTACGAGCAGTACTTC. Translating it yields CASSLARYEQYF. Variable domain in full (rest from reference TRBV7-2 and TRBJ2-7): GAGVSQSPSNKVTEKGKDVELRCDPISGHTALYWYRQSLGQGLEFLIYFQGNSAPDKSGLPSDRFSAERTGGSVSTLTIQRTQQEDSAVYLCASSLARYEQYFGPGTRLTVT.

This rearrangement joins TRBV5-1 to TRBJ2-6; tentatively, D is TRBD1 (5 bases). Trimming shortened V by 7 bases and J by 2 bases, and 10 bases separated the two germline ends. The CDR3 loop spans 14 amino acids. Germline values: CDR1 SGHRS, CDR2 YFSETQ. The CDR3 reads CASSREPGANVLTF. Here the CDR3 DNA reads TGCGCCAGCTCCAGGGAACCTGGGGCCAACGTCCTGACTTTC.